Included here is one TCR beta chain sequence, with context. With 0 bases removed from V and 1 base from J, the gap between germline ends came to 10 bases. The CDR3 runs 15 residues. Per germline, CDR1 SGDLS and CDR2 YYNGEE. Repertoires were generated with immunoSEQ multiplex PCR, while TCRdb's copy carries only in-frame clones and drops some. The sample has about 52,000 clones, around 85% seen once. The entry originates in a study of OX40 agonist ivuxolimab in advanced cancers. The sample consisted of CD4+ or CD8+ T cells sorted from blood, taken in a trial of the OX40 agonist ivuxolimab. V usage is TRBV9 and J usage is TRBJ1-2; D perhaps matches TRBD1 (6 bases). The source is an adult with an advanced solid tumor such as melanoma, head and neck, liver or kidney cancer. CDR3 nucleotide sequence: TGTGCCAGCAGCGTAGAGAGACAGGATAACTATGGCTACACCTTC. The encoded protein is CASSVERQDNYGYTF.